Each of the 13 T cell receptor beta chains below was sequenced from the same sample in a study of cytomegalovirus exposure and HLA in healthy donors. Researchers ran the PCR with 60 Vbeta and 13 Jbeta primers. The method was immunoSEQ multiplex PCR; TCRdb's version includes in-frame clones alone and lacks a portion of them. The sample holds around 150,000 clones, about 61% seen once. The sequenced material came from PBMCs. The receptors were sampled from a woman between 35 and 50 years old in good health and CMV-seronegative.

The CDR3 here is CASSPSQRDNSPLHF. In nucleotides, the CDR3 is TGTGCCAGCTCACCGTCGCAGCGGGATAATTCACCCCTCCACTTT. The chain links TRBV18 to TRBJ1-6, with D unresolved. CDR1 and CDR2 (germline): KGHSH, LQKENI. This CDR3 contains 15 residues. V dropped 3 bases and J dropped 5 bases, with 11 bases sitting between them.

The chain links TRBV19 to TRBJ2-1, with 9 bases fitting TRBD2. V lost 8 bases and J lost 7; bases outside the gene matches: 12. CDR3 size: 15 residues. Germline V CDR1 and CDR2: LNHDA, SQIVND (reference sequence). CDR3 nucleotides: TGTGCCAGTTCCCCCACGGGACTAGCACTAAATGAGCAGTTCTTC. As protein: CASSPTGLALNEQFF.

This sequence joins TRBV5-4 and TRBJ2-6; D gene unclear. Trimming removed 2 bases from V and 0 bases from J, with 6 bases in between. The CDR3 is 15 amino acids. CDR1 is SGHNT and CDR2 is YYREEE in the germline V gene (reference sequence). The CDR3, as DNA: TGTGCCAGCAGCTTCGACAACTCTGGGGCCAACGTCCTGACTTTC. The encoded protein is CASSFDNSGANVLTF.

The V call is TRBV28, the J call TRBJ1-1, with D possibly being TRBD1 (5 bases). Per germline, CDR1 MDHEN and CDR2 SYDVKM. The CDR3 sequence is 15 residues long. Trimming pared 10 bases from V and 4 bases from J, leaving 22 bases between. CDR3 loop: CAISMIQGGSTEAFF. Here the CDR3 DNA reads TGTGCCATCTCAATGATCCAGGGAGGAAGCACTGAAGCTTTCTTT.

The rearrangement uses TRBV11-3 and TRBJ2-2; D might be TRBD2 (5 bases). CDR1 and CDR2 from the germline V gene are SGHNT and YENEEA. Trimming took 6 bases from V and 5 from J, leaving 19 bases between them. This CDR3 is 16 amino acids long. The CDR3 reads CASSHAGNAETGELFF. CDR3 DNA: TGTGCCAGCAGTCACGCCGGGAACGCCGAGACCGGGGAGCTGTTTTTT.

The CDR3 here is CASRVRGTDGGEAFF. CDR3 coding DNA: TGTGCCAGCAGAGTGCGGGGAACCGATGGGGGTGAAGCTTTCTTT. The J gene is TRBJ1-1, the V gene TRBV6-6; D possibly corresponds to TRBD1 (5 bases). Trimming took off 6 bases at V and 7 bases at J, with 21 bases between the two ends. Looked up from germline, CDR1 is MNHNY and CDR2 is SVGAGI (reference sequence). CDR3 length equals 15 residues.

The chain links TRBV18 to TRBJ2-2; TRBD1 is a possible D gene (6 bases). The CDR3 has 18 amino acids. Germline V gene lookup returns CDR1 KGHSH and CDR2 LQKENI. V was pared by 6 bases and J by 2 bases, with 22 bases between. CDR3 bases: TGTGCCAGCTCCCAAGAAATTTTCAGGGGCACCAACACCGGGGAGCTGTTTTTT. Translating gives CASSQEIFRGTNTGELFF.

The chain uses TRBV6-4 and TRBJ1-1, with D unresolved. CDR3 length equals 13 residues. V was shortened by 5 bases and J by 1 base, with 8 bases between the two germline ends. Germline V CDR1 and CDR2: MRHNA, SNTAGT. The CDR3 sequence: CASSYAPNTEAFF. The CDR3 region has the DNA TGTGCCAGCAGTTACGCGCCGAACACTGAAGCTTTCTTT.

CDR3 nucleotide sequence: TGTGCCAGCAGGCCTTCGAGGACAGGAGACAATGAGCAGTTCTTC. Protein sequence: CASRPSRTGDNEQFF. The chain recombines TRBV6-1 with TRBJ2-1; 7 bases agree with TRBD1. The CDR3 sequence is 15 residues long. The junction had 10 bases not matched to a gene; V was cut back by 6 bases and J by 5 bases. The germline V gene encodes CDR1 MNHNS and CDR2 SASEGT.

V is TRBV27 and J is TRBJ1-6; D is ambiguous. Germline CDR1 reads MNHEY; CDR2 reads SMNVEV (reference sequence). The CDR3 sequence is 16 residues long. The V end was cut by 0 bases, the J end by 7 bases, with 13 bases between. CDR3 protein: CASSLSGSRENSPLHF. The CDR3 DNA follows: TGTGCCAGCAGTTTATCGGGGAGTAGAGAAAATTCACCCCTCCACTTT.

This chain connects TRBV9 to TRBJ1-1, with a possible D match to TRBD1 (5 bases). The CDR3 totals 14 residues. Trimming shortened V by 2 bases and J by 1 base, and 9 bases separated the two germline ends. Germline-derived CDR1 and CDR2 are SGDLS and YYNGEE. CDR3 amino acids: CASSVGHKNTEAFF. Here the CDR3 DNA reads TGTGCCAGCAGCGTTGGACACAAGAACACTGAAGCTTTCTTT.

The genes are TRBV5-8 and TRBJ1-2, with 8 positions matching TRBD1. V lost 4 bases, J lost 8 bases, and 4 bases stayed unmatched. In germline, CDR1 is SGHTS, CDR2 YDEGEE. This CDR3 comprises 12 residues. The CDR3 protein is CASSLRGLGYTF. The CDR3 bases are TGTGCCAGCAGCCTCAGGGGGCTGGGCTACACCTTC.

V is TRBV25-1 and J is TRBJ2-2, with 12 bases that match TRBD2. V shed 2 bases and J 4 bases; nucleotides not matched to a gene: 8. Germline CDR1 MGHDK, CDR2 SYGVNS. CDR3 length: 18 amino acids. In DNA form, the CDR3 reads TGTGCCAGCAGTGAAACTAGCGGGGGGATCTCGAGCACCGGGGAGCTGTTTTTT. Amino acids: CASSETSGGISSTGELFF.